A single T cell receptor (beta chain) is shown here with its context. The antigen it recognizes is unknown. No much larger clonotype is one base removed from it; base qualities were not supplied. The data were taken from a study of monozygotic twins with cystic fibrosis (dated by TCRdb to the early 2020s). The study in broad terms: Barcoded libraries were prepared with roughly 16 PCR cycles from about 3 micrograms of fragmented DNA. To assess genetic influence on V and J gene usage, the study compared TCR beta repertoires within and across 16 monozygotic twin pairs with cystic fibrosis. The cohort included ten female and six male twin pairs, mostly children and adolescents, aged roughly 2.0 to 36.4 years with a median of around 8.6 years. On the day of blood sampling, twins were ranked among approximately 990 cohort participants for weight-for-height and for FEVPerc (FEV1 disease centile). Data for three of the twin pairs had previously been reported in another context. The paper's findings and limits, for the study overall: The cohort was small, and the number of shared CDR3s showed no association with age, concordance or disease severity. V gene usage was most similar to the co-twin in 13 of 16 pairs, and J usage was most similar to the co-twin in 8 of 16 pairs, which suggests genetic constraints. Simpson clonality was found to be generally low (median roughly 0.009), suggesting a naive-dominated repertoire, although higher clonality was observed in the most severely affected patients. Significantly higher nucleotide-identical clonotype sharing was observed within monozygotic CF twin pairs than between unrelated CF individuals (P = 0.000026, Mann-Whitney).

CDR1 SGHNT and CDR2 YYREEE are derived from the germline V gene (reference sequence). There are 14 amino acids in the CDR3, from cysteine to phenylalanine inclusive. Only the CDR3 part of the read is kept: 42 bases, read in frame from the first base. V sheds 4 bases and J sheds 6 bases, leaving 17 bases between their ends. TCR beta CDR3 regions were amplified by multiplex PCR using the immunoSEQ immune profiling system, following the manufacturer's instructions. An Illumina NextSeq system was used to carry out the sequencing. On the study's bioinformatics: The immunoSEQ Analyzer platform handled processing of the sequence data, and clonality was calculated by taking the square root of Simpson's index of productive rearrangements. Similarity in V and J usage was quantified by Jensen-Shannon distance, and CDR3 generation probabilities were calculated with OLGA. Shared CDR3 sequences were searched in the immuneACCESS database (August 2020) and in VDJdb (December 2020). The table comes from immuneACCESS by way of TCRdb, which keeps in-frame sequences with V and J called. Part of the clones is missing from these tables; in studies checked, under half for an unresolved V gene and the rest for unknown reasons. That table is the source of V, J and clone size, and D and trimming were worked out from the DNA. This sample holds approximately 34,000 clones; 84% were observed only once. The top ten hold roughly 1.5% of the sample.

The twin pairs came from the European Cystic Fibrosis Twin and Sibling Study Cohort, a cohort that recruited patients from 150 to 200 CF clinics across 14 European countries. Zygosity and CFTR genotype were verified in-house, with zygosity tested by multiplex PCR of nine short tandem repeat loci. Peripheral blood was sampled from each twin, and clinical parameters were recorded on the day of blood sampling. Genomic DNA was isolated from peripheral blood cells with phenol/chloroform and kept in TE buffer at 4 degrees C. This clonotype was obtained from a girl aged 2-15 years with cystic fibrosis. Sequenced: blood. The rearranged chain carries TRBV5-4 and TRBJ2-7; the D segment is perhaps TRBD1 or TRBD2, each sharing 7 matched bases. The encoded CDR3 is CASSQAGQMSEQYF. At the DNA level, the sequence is TGTGCCAGCAGCCAAGCGGGACAGATGAGCGAGCAGTACTTC.